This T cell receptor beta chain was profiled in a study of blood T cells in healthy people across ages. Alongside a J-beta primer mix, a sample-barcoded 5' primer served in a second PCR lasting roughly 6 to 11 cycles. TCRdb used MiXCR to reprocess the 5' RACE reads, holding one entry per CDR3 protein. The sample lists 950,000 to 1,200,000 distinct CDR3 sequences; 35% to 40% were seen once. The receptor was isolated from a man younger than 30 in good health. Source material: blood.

The CDR3 loop is CASSLDHGDGYTF. CDR3 in DNA: TGTGCCAGCAGCTTAGATCACGGGGATGGCTACACCTTC. The chain employs TRBV11-3 and TRBJ1-2; D is unclear. With 0 bases removed from V and 6 bases from J, the gap between germline ends came to 8 bases. The germline V gene encodes CDR1 SGHNT and CDR2 YENEEA. The CDR3 covers 13 residues.